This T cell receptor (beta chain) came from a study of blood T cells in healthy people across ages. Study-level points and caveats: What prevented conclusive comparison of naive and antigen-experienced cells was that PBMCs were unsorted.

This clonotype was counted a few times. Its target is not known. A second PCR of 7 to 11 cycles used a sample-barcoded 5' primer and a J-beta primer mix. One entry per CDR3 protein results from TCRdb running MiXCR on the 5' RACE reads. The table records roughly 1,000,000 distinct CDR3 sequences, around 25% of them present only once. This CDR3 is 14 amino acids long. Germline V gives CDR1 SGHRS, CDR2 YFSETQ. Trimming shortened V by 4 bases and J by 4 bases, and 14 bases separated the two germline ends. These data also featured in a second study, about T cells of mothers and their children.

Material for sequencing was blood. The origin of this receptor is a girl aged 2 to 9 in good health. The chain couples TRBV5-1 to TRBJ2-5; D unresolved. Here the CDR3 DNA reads TGCGCCAGCAGCGTCCGGGTCTTGGGAGAGACCCAGTACTTC. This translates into CASSVRVLGETQYF. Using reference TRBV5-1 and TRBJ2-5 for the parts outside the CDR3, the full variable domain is KAGVTQTPRYLIKTRGQQVTLSCSPISGHRSVSWYQQTPGQGLQFLFEYFSETQRNKGNFPGRFSGRQFSNSRSEMNVSTLELGDSALYLCASSVRVLGETQYFGPGTRLLVL.